The 21 T cell receptor beta chains given below trace back to one sample, sequenced in a study of Graves' ophthalmopathy and Graves' hyperthyroidism. Amplification of TCR beta CDR3 regions used RNA transcripts. Investigators did first-round RT-PCR with HTBI primers, then second-round multiplex PCR. From the multiplex PCR reads, TCRdb called clonotypes with MiXCR, one entry per CDR3 protein. The top ten hold 8% to 10% of the sample, which has about 480,000 distinct CDR3 sequences, around an eighth seen once. Sequences were obtained from blood. Every receptor here comes from a woman aged 25 to 39 with Graves' ophthalmopathy.

This clonotype was seen only once. This sequence joins TRBV28 and TRBJ2-7; possibly TRBD1 for D (5 bases). Trimming cost V 6 bases and J 1 base, with 16 bases left between them. CDR1 is MDHEN, CDR2 SYDVKM, per germline. The CDR3 is 15 residues long. The CDR3 loop reads CASRGLERRSYEQYF. The CDR3 DNA follows: TGTGCCAGCAGGGGGCTAGAGCGCCGTTCCTACGAGCAGTACTTC. Variable domain in full (rest from reference TRBV28 and TRBJ2-7): DVKVTQSSRYLVKRTGEKVFLECVQDMDHENMFWYRQDPGLGLRLIYFSYDVKMKEKGDIPEGYSVSREKKERFSLILESASTNQTSMYLCASRGLERRSYEQYFGPGTRLTVT.

The CDR3 coding sequence is TGTGCCCGGGTATCCGGAGAGCAGTACTTC. Its translation is CARVSGEQYF. The V gene is TRBV6-5, the J gene TRBJ2-7; D not resolved. The V gene's germline CDR1 is MNHEY and CDR2 SVGAGI. This CDR3 spans 10 amino acids. V was shortened by 11 bases and J by 7 bases, with 12 bases between the two germline ends.

This clonotype appeared many times. J is TRBJ1-5 and V is TRBV7-8; possibly TRBD1 for D (5 bases). Germline V gene lookup returns CDR1 SGHVS and CDR2 FQNEAQ. Trimming removed 3 bases from V and 7 bases from J, with 13 bases in between. The CDR3 has 14 amino acids. The CDR3, as DNA: TGTGCCAGCAGCTTGGTCGACAGCGGCCAGCCCCAGCATTTT. It specifies CASSLVDSGQPQHF.

A few counts support this clonotype. This rearrangement joins TRBV11-2 to TRBJ1-2; D gene unclear. This CDR3 spans 16 amino acids. The germline V gene has CDR1 SGHAT and CDR2 FQNNGV. The V end was cut by 0 bases, the J end by 0 bases, with 11 bases between. The CDR3 spells CASSLDRSFSNYGYTF. In DNA form, the CDR3 reads TGTGCCAGCAGCTTAGATCGGAGCTTTTCTAACTATGGCTACACCTTC.

This clonotype came up many times. The J gene is TRBJ2-5, the V gene TRBV28, with no clear D. Trimming shortened V by 6 bases and J by 2 bases, and 13 bases separated the two germline ends. From germline, CDR1 is MDHEN and CDR2 SYDVKM. This CDR3 spans 14 amino acids. The CDR3 spells CASRRIGIQETQYF. DNA for the CDR3: TGTGCCAGCAGAAGAATAGGGATACAAGAGACCCAGTACTTC.

This clonotype was seen repeatedly, ten times or more. CDR3 amino acids: CSAKSPGMNTEAFF. CDR3 bases: TGCAGTGCTAAATCACCTGGGATGAACACTGAAGCTTTCTTT. J is TRBJ1-1 and V is TRBV20-1; D is uncertain. With 4 bases removed from V and 0 bases from J, the gap between germline ends came to 12 bases. Germline lookup yields CDR1 DFQATT and CDR2 SNEGSKA (reference sequence). This CDR3 is built from 14 residues.

This clonotype showed up many times. The chain has TRBV28 and TRBJ2-2, with D possibly matching TRBD2 (5 bases). V was pared by 3 bases and J by 1 base, with 15 bases between. The CDR3 loop spans 17 amino acids. From germline, CDR1 is MDHEN and CDR2 SYDVKM. CDR3 protein: CASSFRGQTLNTGELFF. The DNA of the CDR3 is TGTGCCAGCAGTTTTAGAGGGCAGACACTGAACACCGGGGAGCTGTTTTTT.

This clonotype was detected many times. V is TRBV12-3 or TRBV12-4 and J is TRBJ2-2, with 7 bases that match TRBD1. The CDR3 has 15 residues. The trim removed 6 bases at V and 3 bases at J, leaving 7 bases unmatched. CDR3: CASRPGQLYTGELFF. CDR3 coding DNA: TGTGCCAGCAGGCCGGGACAGCTTTACACCGGGGAGCTGTTTTTT.

This clonotype appeared many times. This chain links TRBV6-5 with TRBJ1-6, with a possible D match to TRBD1 (5 bases). This CDR3 has 17 residues. Between the trimmed V and J ends, which lost 2 bases and 1 base, there was a span of 12 bases. Germline CDR1 reads MNHEY; CDR2 reads SVGAGI. This CDR3 is CASSYSQGGSYNSPLHF. CDR3 DNA sequence: TGTGCCAGCAGTTACAGTCAGGGAGGTTCCTATAATTCACCCCTCCACTTT.

This clonotype was seen just once. This chain links TRBV7-8 with TRBJ2-7; D perhaps matches TRBD1 (6 bases). Trimming stripped 4 bases from V and 4 bases from J, with 23 bases between. The CDR3 covers 17 residues. Looked up from germline, CDR1 is SGHVS and CDR2 is FQNEAQ. CDR3 in amino acids: CASSSGSGVQEIYEQYF. CDR3 sequence (DNA): TGTGCCAGCAGCTCCGGTTCAGGGGTCCAGGAAATATACGAGCAGTACTTC.

The genes are TRBV6-1 and TRBJ1-6; D is unresolved. The V gene's germline CDR1 is MNHNS and CDR2 SASEGT. Deletions cut 3 bases from V and 8 bases from J, with 14 bases between. The CDR3 loop spans 15 amino acids. The CDR3 nucleotides are TGTGCCAGCAGTGAGCTAAAGGCGCCCTATTCACCCCTCCACTTT. Encoded protein: CASSELKAPYSPLHF.

This clonotype was observed at least ten times. The rearrangement joins TRBV12-3 or TRBV12-4 to TRBJ1-2; 7 nucleotides match TRBD1. The junction had 15 bases not matched to a gene; V was cut back by 1 base and J by 7 bases. CDR3 length: 17 residues. CDR3 region: CASSLGGQRRSDRGYTF. The CDR3 DNA reads TGTGCCAGCAGTTTAGGGGGACAGCGTCGTTCGGATCGTGGCTACACCTTC.

In this sample, this clonotype turned up many times. The genes are TRBV30 and TRBJ2-5, with no clear D. Germline CDR1 GTSNPN, CDR2 SVGIG (reference sequence). The CDR3 is 13 amino acids. Trimming shortened V by 0 bases and J by 5 bases, and 10 bases separated the two germline ends. CDR3 loop: CAWSVRVRETQYF. In nucleotides, the CDR3 is TGTGCCTGGAGTGTACGGGTGAGGGAGACCCAGTACTTC.

This clonotype was observed a handful of times. The chain is built from TRBV5-1 and TRBJ1-2, with 10 bases identical to TRBD1. Trimming cost V 5 bases and J 7 bases; bases outside gene matches: 5. This CDR3 has 13 residues. Germline loops: CDR1 SGHRS, CDR2 YFSETQ. The CDR3 loop reads CASSGGQGVGYTF. CDR3 sequence (DNA): TGCGCCAGCAGTGGAGGACAGGGGGTTGGCTACACCTTC.

This clonotype occurred many times. The chain couples TRBV20-1 to TRBJ1-2, with D possibly matching TRBD1 (6 bases). This CDR3 region has 14 residues. The V gene's germline CDR1 is DFQATT and CDR2 SNEGSKA (reference sequence). V was pared by 4 bases and J by 5 bases, with 17 bases between. The CDR3 nucleotides are TGCAGTGCTATCATCCCCAGGGGATTGTATGGCTACACCTTC. The encoded protein is CSAIIPRGLYGYTF.

This clonotype was observed many times. This chain connects TRBV28 to TRBJ2-7; 9 positions match TRBD1. V was clipped by 5 bases and J by 2 bases; unmatched bases: 13. CDR1 and CDR2 from the germline V gene are MDHEN and SYDVKM. The CDR3 is 17 amino acids. The CDR3 region is CASSLITLGQGPYEQYF. The CDR3 region has the DNA TGTGCCAGCAGTCTCATTACCCTGGGACAGGGACCCTACGAGCAGTACTTC.

Only a few counts were recorded for this clonotype. This chain uses TRBV6-1 with TRBJ1-1; the D is unclear. CDR1 and CDR2 from the germline V gene are MNHNS and SASEGT. The ends were cut back, 8 bases at V and 0 bases at J, with 22 bases in the middle. This CDR3 is 17 amino acids long. The CDR3 region is CASGARGTLGMNTEAFF. The CDR3 coding sequence is TGTGCCAGCGGAGCCCGGGGAACCCTTGGGATGAACACTGAAGCTTTCTTT.

This clonotype has ten or more counts. The V call is TRBV2, the J call TRBJ1-1; a possible D gene is TRBD1 (6 bases). The V gene lost 8 bases and the J gene lost 4 bases, with 11 bases spanning the gap. The CDR3 consists of 12 residues. The germline V gene has CDR1 SNHLY and CDR2 FYNNEI. CDR3 residues: CASHGGSTEAFF. CDR3 nucleotides: TGTGCCAGCCACGGGGGCAGCACTGAAGCTTTCTTT.

This clonotype was seen ten or more times. CDR3 coding DNA: TGTGCCAGCACCGACCTCATATTAGGAGGGGCCTCTGGCTACACCTTC. Protein product: CASTDLILGGASGYTF. The chain uses TRBV6-1 and TRBJ1-2; TRBD1 is a possible D gene (5 bases). Per germline, CDR1 MNHNS and CDR2 SASEGT. CDR3 length: 16 residues. Trimming shortened V by 7 bases and J by 7 bases, and 25 bases separated the two germline ends.

This clonotype occurred many times. The chain is built from TRBV5-1 and TRBJ2-5; 9 bases are a match to TRBD1. J gave up 4 bases and V 0 bases, and 4 bases lay outside the gene matches. In germline, CDR1 is SGHRS, CDR2 YFSETQ. This CDR3 is 15 amino acids long. CDR3 region: CASSLGTGAAETQYF. The CDR3 region has the DNA TGCGCCAGCAGCTTGGGGACAGGGGCCGCAGAGACCCAGTACTTC.

Ten or more counts support this clonotype. The chain links TRBV30 to TRBJ1-1; no definite D call. Germline lookup yields CDR1 GTSNPN and CDR2 SVGIG (reference sequence). With 2 bases removed from V and 0 bases from J, the gap between germline ends came to 7 bases. The CDR3 contains 13 residues. The CDR3 loop reads CAWSRQMNTEAFF. The CDR3, as DNA: TGTGCCTGGAGTAGGCAGATGAACACTGAAGCTTTCTTT.